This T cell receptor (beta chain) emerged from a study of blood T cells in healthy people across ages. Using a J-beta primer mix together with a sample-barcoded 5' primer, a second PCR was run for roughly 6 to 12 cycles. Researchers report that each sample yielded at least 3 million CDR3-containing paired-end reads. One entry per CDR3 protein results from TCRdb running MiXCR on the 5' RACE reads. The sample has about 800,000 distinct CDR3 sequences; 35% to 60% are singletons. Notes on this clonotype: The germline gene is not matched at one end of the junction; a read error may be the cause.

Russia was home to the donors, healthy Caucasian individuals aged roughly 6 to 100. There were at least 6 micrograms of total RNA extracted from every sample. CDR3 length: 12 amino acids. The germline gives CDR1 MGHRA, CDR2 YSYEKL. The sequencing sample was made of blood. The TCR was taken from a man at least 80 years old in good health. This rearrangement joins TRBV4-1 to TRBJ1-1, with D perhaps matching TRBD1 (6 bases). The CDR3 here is CASGQGGSAAFF. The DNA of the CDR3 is TGCGCCAGCGGCCAAGGGGGGTCTGCAGCTTTCTTT.